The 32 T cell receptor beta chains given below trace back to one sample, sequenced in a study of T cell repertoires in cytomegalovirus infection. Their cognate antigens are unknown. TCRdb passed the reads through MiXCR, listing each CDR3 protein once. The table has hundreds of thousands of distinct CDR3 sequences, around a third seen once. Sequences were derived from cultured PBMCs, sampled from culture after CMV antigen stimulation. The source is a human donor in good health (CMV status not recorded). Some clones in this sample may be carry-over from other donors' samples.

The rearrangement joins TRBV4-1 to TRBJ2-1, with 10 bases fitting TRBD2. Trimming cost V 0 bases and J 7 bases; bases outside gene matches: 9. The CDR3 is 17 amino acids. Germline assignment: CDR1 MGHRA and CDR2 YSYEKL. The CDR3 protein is CASSQDEASGSWNEQFF. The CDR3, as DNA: TGCGCCAGCAGCCAAGATGAGGCTAGCGGGAGTTGGAATGAGCAGTTCTTC.

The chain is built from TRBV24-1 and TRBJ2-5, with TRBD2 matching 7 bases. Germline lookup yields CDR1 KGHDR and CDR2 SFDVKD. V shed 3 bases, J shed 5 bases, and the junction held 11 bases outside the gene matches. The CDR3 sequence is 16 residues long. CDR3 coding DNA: TGTGCCACCAGTGATGGCGCTAGCGGCAAAGTTGAGACCCAGTACTTC. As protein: CATSDGASGKVETQYF.

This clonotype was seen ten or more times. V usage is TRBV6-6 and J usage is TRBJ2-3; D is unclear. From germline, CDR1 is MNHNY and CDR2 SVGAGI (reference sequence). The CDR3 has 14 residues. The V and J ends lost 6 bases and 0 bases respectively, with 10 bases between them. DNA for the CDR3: TGTGCCAGCAGGCCCGCGGCTAGCACAGATACGCAGTATTTT. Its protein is CASRPAASTDTQYF.

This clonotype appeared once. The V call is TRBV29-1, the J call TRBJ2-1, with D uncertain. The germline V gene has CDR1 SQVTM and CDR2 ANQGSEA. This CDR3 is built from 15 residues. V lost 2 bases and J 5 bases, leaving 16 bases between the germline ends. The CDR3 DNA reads TGCAGCGTTGAAACGGACGGATTAATAAACAATGAGCAGTTCTTC. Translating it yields CSVETDGLINNEQFF.

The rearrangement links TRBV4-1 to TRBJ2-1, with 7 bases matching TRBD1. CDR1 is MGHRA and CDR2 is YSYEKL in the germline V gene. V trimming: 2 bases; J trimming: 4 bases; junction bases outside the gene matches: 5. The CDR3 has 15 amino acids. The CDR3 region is CASSQYVDRYNEQFF. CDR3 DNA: TGCGCCAGCAGCCAATACGTGGACAGGTACAATGAGCAGTTCTTC.

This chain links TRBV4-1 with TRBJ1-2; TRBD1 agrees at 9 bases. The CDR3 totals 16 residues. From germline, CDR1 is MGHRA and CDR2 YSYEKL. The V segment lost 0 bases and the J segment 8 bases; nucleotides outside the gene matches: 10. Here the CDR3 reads CASSQESWTGEGGYTF. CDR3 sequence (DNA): TGCGCCAGCAGCCAAGAATCGTGGACAGGGGAGGGAGGCTACACCTTC.

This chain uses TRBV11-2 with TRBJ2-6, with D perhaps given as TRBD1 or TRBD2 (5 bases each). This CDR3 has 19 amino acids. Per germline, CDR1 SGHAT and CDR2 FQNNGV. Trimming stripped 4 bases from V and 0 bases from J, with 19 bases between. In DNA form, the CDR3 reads TGTGCCAGCAGCTCGACTGACCCGGGACCGAACTCTGGGGCCAACGTCCTGACTTTC. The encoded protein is CASSSTDPGPNSGANVLTF.

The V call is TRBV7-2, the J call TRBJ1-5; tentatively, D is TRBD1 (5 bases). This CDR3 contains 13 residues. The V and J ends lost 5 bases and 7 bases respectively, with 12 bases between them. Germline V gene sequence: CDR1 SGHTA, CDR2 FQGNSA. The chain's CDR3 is CASSPGGVQPQHF. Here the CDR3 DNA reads TGTGCCAGCAGCCCCGGGGGGGTGCAGCCCCAGCATTTT. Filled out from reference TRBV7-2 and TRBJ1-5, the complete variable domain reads GAGVSQSPSNKVTEKGKDVELRCDPISGHTALYWYRQSLGQGLEFLIYFQGNSAPDKSGLPSDRFSAERTGGSVSTLTIQRTQQEDSAVYLCASSPGGVQPQHFGDGTRLSIL.

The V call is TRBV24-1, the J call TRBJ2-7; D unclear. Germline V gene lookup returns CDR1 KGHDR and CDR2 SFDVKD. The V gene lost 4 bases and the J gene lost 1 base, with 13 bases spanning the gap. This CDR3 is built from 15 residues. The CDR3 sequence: CATSDGLADSYEQYF. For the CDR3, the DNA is TGTGCCACCAGTGACGGGCTGGCGGATTCCTACGAGCAGTACTTC.

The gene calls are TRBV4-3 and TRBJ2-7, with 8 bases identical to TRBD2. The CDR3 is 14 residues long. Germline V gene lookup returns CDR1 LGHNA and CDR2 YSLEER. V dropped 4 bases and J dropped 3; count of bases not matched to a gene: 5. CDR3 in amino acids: CASSRYGTSYEQYF. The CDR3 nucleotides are TGCGCCAGCAGCCGCTACGGGACTAGCTACGAGCAGTACTTC.

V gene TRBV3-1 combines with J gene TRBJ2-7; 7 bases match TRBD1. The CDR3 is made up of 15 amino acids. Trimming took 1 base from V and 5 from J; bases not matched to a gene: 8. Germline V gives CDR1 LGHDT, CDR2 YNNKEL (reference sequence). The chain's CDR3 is CASSQAIQGRNEQYF. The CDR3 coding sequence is TGTGCCAGCAGCCAAGCCATACAGGGGCGAAACGAGCAGTACTTC.

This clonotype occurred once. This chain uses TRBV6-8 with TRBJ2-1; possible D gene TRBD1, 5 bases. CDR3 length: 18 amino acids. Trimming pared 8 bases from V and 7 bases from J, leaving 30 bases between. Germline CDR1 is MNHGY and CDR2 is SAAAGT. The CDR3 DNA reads TGTGCCAGCCTCCTAAGGCCGGCCGGGTCCAGGGTAGGGAATGAGCAGTTCTTC. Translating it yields CASLLRPAGSRVGNEQFF.

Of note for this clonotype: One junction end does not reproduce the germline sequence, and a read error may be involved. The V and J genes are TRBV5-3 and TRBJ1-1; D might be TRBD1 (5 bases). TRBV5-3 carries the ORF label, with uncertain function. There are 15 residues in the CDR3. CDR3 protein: CASSLLTTGNTEAFF. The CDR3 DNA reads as TGTGCCAGCAGCTTGCTTACTACAGGGAACACTGAAGCTTTCTTT.

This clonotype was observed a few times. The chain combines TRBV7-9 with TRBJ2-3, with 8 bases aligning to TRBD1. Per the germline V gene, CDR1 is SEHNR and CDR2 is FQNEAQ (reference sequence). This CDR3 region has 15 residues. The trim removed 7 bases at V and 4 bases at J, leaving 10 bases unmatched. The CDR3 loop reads CASNPRDRFPDTQYF. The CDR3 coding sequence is TGTGCCAGCAACCCCCGGGACAGGTTTCCAGATACGCAGTATTTT.

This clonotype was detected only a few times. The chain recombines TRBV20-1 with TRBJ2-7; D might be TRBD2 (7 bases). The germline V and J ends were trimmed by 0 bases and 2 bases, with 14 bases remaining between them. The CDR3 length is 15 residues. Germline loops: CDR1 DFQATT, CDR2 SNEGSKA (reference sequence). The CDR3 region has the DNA TGCAGTGCTAGAGATTGGGAGGGGGGAACCTACGAGCAGTACTTC. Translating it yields CSARDWEGGTYEQYF.

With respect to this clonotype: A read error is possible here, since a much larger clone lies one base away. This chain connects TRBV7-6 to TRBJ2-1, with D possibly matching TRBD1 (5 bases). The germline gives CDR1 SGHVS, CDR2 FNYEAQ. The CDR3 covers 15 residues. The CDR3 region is CASSLWAGSFNEQFF. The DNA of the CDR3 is TGTGCCAGCAGCTTATGGGCAGGGTCCTTCAATGAGCAGTTCTTC.

The CDR3 DNA sequence: TGTGCCAGCAGTTCCAGGGGCTCCTATGGCTACACCTTC. Protein product: CASSSRGSYGYTF. The rearrangement joins TRBV12-3 or TRBV12-4 to TRBJ1-2; TRBD1 is a possible D gene (6 bases). V was pared by 4 bases and J by 4 bases, with 10 bases between. The CDR3 contains 13 residues.

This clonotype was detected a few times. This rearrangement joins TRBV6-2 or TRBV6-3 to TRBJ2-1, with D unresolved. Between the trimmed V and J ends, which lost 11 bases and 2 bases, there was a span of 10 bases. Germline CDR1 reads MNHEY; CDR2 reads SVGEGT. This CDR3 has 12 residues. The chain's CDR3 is CAVASAYNEQFF. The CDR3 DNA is TGTGCCGTCGCCTCCGCCTACAATGAGCAGTTCTTC.

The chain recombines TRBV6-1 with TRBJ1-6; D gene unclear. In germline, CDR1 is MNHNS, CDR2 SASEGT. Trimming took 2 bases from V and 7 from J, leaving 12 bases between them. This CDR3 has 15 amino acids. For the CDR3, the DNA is TGTGCCAGCAGTGAATTTGTCGTCTCAAATTCACCCCTCCACTTT. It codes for CASSEFVVSNSPLHF.

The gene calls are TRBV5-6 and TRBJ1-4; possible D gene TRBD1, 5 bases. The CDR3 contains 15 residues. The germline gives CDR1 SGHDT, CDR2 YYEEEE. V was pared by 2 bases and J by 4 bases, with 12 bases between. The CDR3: CASSLRTRFNEKLFF. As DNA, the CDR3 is TGTGCCAGCAGCTTACGGACACGTTTTAATGAAAAACTGTTTTTT. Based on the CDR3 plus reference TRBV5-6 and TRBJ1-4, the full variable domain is DAGVTQSPTHLIKTRGQQVTLRCSPKSGHDTVSWYQQALGQGPQFIFQYYEEEERQRGNFPDRFSGHQFPNYSSELNVNALLLGDSALYLCASSLRTRFNEKLFFGSGTQLSVL.

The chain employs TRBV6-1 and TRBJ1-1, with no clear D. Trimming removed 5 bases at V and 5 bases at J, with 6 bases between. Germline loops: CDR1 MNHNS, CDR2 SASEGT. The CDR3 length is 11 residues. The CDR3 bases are TGTGCCAGCAGTAATTGGACTGAAGCTTTCTTT. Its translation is CASSNWTEAFF.

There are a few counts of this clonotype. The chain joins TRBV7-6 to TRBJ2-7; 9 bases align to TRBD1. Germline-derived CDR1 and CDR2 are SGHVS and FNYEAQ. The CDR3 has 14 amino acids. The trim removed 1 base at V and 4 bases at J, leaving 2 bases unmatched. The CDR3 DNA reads TGTGCCAGCAGCTTAGGGGACAGGGTTTACGAGCAGTACTTC. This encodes CASSLGDRVYEQYF.

CDR3 DNA: TGTGCCATCGGACCGAGGGCCACAGATACGCAGTATTTT. Protein sequence: CAIGPRATDTQYF. The V call is TRBV10-3, the J call TRBJ2-3, with D perhaps TRBD2 (5 bases). The CDR3 runs 13 residues. The ends were cut back, 8 bases at V and 2 bases at J, with 11 bases in the middle. Looked up from germline, CDR1 is ENHRY and CDR2 is SYGVKD.

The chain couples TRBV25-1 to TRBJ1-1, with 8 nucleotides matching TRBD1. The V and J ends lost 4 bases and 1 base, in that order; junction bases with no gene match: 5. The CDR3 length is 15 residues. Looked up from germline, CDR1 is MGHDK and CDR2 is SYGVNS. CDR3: CASSGGQGSNTEAFF. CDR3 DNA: TGTGCCAGCAGTGGAGGACAGGGATCGAACACTGAAGCTTTCTTT.

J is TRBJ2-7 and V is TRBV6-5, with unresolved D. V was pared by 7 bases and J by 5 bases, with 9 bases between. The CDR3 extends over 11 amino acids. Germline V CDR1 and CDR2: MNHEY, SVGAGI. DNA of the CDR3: TGTGCCAGCATGAGGATCCACGAGCAGTACTTC. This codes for CASMRIHEQYF.

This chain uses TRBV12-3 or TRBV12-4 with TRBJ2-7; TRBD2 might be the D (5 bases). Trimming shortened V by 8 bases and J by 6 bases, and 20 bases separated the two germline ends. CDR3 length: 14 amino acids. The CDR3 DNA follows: TGTGCCAGCTCGAGGTGGGGAGCTCTCGGCGAGCAGTACTTC. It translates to CASSRWGALGEQYF.

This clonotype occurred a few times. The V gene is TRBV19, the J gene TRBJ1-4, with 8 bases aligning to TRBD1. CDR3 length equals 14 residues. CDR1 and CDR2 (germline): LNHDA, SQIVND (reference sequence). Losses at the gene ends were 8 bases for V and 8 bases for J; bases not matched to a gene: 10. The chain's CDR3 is CASSSTGEKEKLFF. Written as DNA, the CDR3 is TGTGCCAGTTCCTCGACAGGGGAGAAGGAAAAACTGTTTTTT.

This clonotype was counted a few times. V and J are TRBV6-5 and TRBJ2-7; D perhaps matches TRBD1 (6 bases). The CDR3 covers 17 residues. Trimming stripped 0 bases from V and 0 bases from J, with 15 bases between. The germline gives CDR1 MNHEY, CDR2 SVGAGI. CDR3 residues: CASSYSGGRPRSYEQYF. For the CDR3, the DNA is TGTGCCAGCAGTTACTCAGGGGGTAGACCCCGCTCCTACGAGCAGTACTTC.

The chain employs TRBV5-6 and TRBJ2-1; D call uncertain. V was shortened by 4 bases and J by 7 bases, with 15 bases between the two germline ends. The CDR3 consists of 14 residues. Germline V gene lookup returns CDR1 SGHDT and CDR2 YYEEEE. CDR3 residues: CASSPLRVRNEQFF. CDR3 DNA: TGTGCCAGCAGCCCCCTTAGGGTCAGGAATGAGCAGTTCTTC.

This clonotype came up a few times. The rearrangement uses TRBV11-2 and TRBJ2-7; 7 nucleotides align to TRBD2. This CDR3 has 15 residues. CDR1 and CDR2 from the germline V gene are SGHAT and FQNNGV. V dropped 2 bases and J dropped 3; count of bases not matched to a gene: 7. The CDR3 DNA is TGTGCCAGCAGCTTACTTTCTAGCGGCGACTACGAGCAGTACTTC. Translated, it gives CASSLLSSGDYEQYF. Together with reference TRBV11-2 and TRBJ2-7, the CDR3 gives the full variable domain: EAGVAQSPRYKIIEKRQSVAFWCNPISGHATLYWYQQILGQGPKLLIQFQNNGVVDDSQLPKDRFSAERLKGVDSTLKIQPAKLEDSAVYLCASSLLSSGDYEQYFGPGTRLTVT.

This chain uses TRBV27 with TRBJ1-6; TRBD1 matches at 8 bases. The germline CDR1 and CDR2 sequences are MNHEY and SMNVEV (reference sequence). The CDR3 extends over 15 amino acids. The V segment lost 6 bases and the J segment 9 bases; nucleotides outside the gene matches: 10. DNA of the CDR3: TGTGCCAGCAGACCACAGGGGGTTTTTAGTTCACCCCTCCACTTT. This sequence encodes CASRPQGVFSSPLHF.

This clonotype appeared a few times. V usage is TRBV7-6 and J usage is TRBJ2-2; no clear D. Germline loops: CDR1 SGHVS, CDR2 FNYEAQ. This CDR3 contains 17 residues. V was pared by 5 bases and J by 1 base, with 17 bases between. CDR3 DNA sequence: TGTGCCAGCAGCCCAGGTTGGCGTTACTGGAACACCGGGGAGCTGTTTTTT. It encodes CASSPGWRYWNTGELFF.